This TCR beta chain emerged from a study of shared clonotypes between healthy human individuals. Overall study context: Each donor had three CD4 naive, three CD4 memory, two CD8 naive and one CD8 memory plate. Broader study findings: It was the few donors that limited the genetic and exposure-history diversity represented.

The V gene's germline CDR1 is WNHNN and CDR2 SYGVQD (reference sequence). V lost 2 bases to trimming and J lost 4 bases; unmatched junction nucleotides: 1. This CDR3 contains 13 residues. For this clone: The antigen remains undetermined. Other DNA sequences of this sample code for an identical CDR3.

Researchers divided each subset's genomic DNA evenly across several immunoSEQ plates. Replicate sorted-subset PCRs were loaded with roughly 200 ng DNA, 30,000 or so T cell genomes. Profiled with immunoSEQ multiplex PCR; TCRdb holds only in-frame clones, not every one. The sample includes over 2 million clones, around 95% of them seen just once. Sequenced sample: naive CD4+ T cells sorted from blood. Subset indicated: CD45RA+ positively selected. The receptor comes from a man aged 18 to 30 in good health. This chain joins TRBV10-1 and TRBJ2-7, with 8 positions matching TRBD1. As DNA, the CDR3 is TGCGCCAGCAGTGAGAACAGGGGGTACGAGCAGTACTTC. Its translation: CASSENRGYEQYF.